Listed below are T cell receptor beta chains from one sample, sequenced in a study of blood T cell repertoires in COVID-19. Profiling relied on immunoSEQ multiplex PCR, and the TCRdb table lists in-frame clones only, not all of them. The data hold 200,000 to 250,000 clones, with roughly 83% observed a single time. Sequenced material: PBMCs or T cells enriched from blood (not recorded which). The origin of the receptors is a woman in her thirties or forties with acute COVID-19. Each CDR3 is given with its conserved first and last residue. The D gene is left open where the match is weak. Rows may omit the clone size; those that give it use once, few, many or a size class.

TGCAGTGCTAGTGCAGGGACAACTAATGAAAAACTGTTTTTT	CSASAGTTNEKLFF	NA	NA	TRBV20-1	TRBJ1-4
TGTGCCTGGAGTTACTTGCTAGCGGGAGGGGAGTCTAGCACAGATACGCAGTATTTT	CAWSYLLAGGESSTDTQYF	NA	TRBD2	TRBV30	TRBJ2-3
TGCGCCAGCAGTCAAGGAGGGACAGGGGTATGTGTAGAGACCCAGTACTTC	CASSQGGTGVCVETQYF	once	TRBD1	TRBV23-1	TRBJ2-5
TGTGCCTGGAGTGTATGGGGGAGGAGGTCTCAAATGAACACTGAAGCTTTCTTT	CAWSVWGRRSQMNTEAFF	NA	NA	TRBV30	TRBJ1-1
TGTGCCAGCAGAACGGAACAGAATCAGCCCCAGCATTTT	CASRTEQNQPQHF	few	NA	TRBV2	TRBJ1-5
TGTGCCAGCAGTTTGGCTGCCCGTCGGGCAGATACGCAGTATTTT	CASSLAARRADTQYF	once	NA	TRBV28	TRBJ2-3
TGTGCCAGCAGTGAAGCGAACAGGGAAAAACTGTTTTTT	CASSEANREKLFF	few	NA	TRBV6-1	TRBJ1-4
TGTGCCAGCAGCGCCTCGAGGGGCTACACCTTC	CASSASRGYTF	NA	NA	TRBV3-1/TRBV3-2	TRBJ1-2
TGTGCCAGTACCGGGACAGGGTCTGGCGAGCAGTACTTC	CASTGTGSGEQYF	NA	TRBD1	TRBV6-5	TRBJ2-7
TGCAGCGCATCAACCGGGGGTAGCCCCTACAATGAGCAGTTCTTC	CSASTGGSPYNEQFF	NA	NA	TRBV29-1	TRBJ2-1
TGTGCCAGCAGCCAAGTCCTAGCGGGAGTTGAGACCCAGTACTTC	CASSQVLAGVETQYF	NA	TRBD2	TRBV3-1/TRBV3-2	TRBJ2-5
TGCGCCAGCAGCCAAGCGGACAGGGTAGAAACTGAAGCTTTCTTT	CASSQADRVETEAFF	NA	TRBD1	TRBV4-3	TRBJ1-1
TGTGCCAGCAGGTCTGACTCATTCGCGAACACCGGGGAGCTGTTTTTT	CASRSDSFANTGELFF	NA	NA	TRBV28	TRBJ2-2
TGTGCCAGCAGTTCGATAGGGACAGGATCATATGGCTACACCTTC	CASSSIGTGSYGYTF	NA	TRBD1	TRBV27	TRBJ1-2
TGTGCCAGCAGCTTCTCCAGTCCGTTTCTGTTCTTC	CASSFSSPFLFF	NA	NA	TRBV7-2	TRBJ2-1
TGTGCCAGCAGACCAGGGGGCGCGAACACCGGGGAGCTGTTTTTT	CASRPGGANTGELFF	NA	TRBD1	TRBV7-3	TRBJ2-2
TGCAGTGCTAGTACAGGGGTGAGGGCTGAAGCTTTCTTT	CSASTGVRAEAFF	NA	TRBD1	TRBV20-1	TRBJ1-1
TGTGCCAGTAGTACAACCGCCGGGAACCAAGAGACCCAGTACTTC	CASSTTAGNQETQYF	NA	NA	TRBV19	TRBJ2-5
TGCGCCAGCAGCGTCCAACAGGCGAACACTGAAGCTTTCTTT	CASSVQQANTEAFF	NA	NA	TRBV5-1	TRBJ1-1
TGTGCCAGCAGCTTAAGTGGCAGGGGCACTGAAGCTTTCTTT	CASSLSGRGTEAFF	once	NA	TRBV7-9	TRBJ1-1
TGTGCCAGTCGGACAGGGGAGGTCTATGGCTACACCTTC	CASRTGEVYGYTF	NA	TRBD1	TRBV19	TRBJ1-2
TGCGCCACCACCGGGACTAGAAATTACTACGAGCAGTACTTC	CATTGTRNYYEQYF	NA	TRBD2	TRBV10-1	TRBJ2-7
TGTGCCAGCAGCTCGGACAGGGGCCTTATGAACACTGAAGCTTTCTTT	CASSSDRGLMNTEAFF	NA	TRBD1	TRBV7-9	TRBJ1-1
TGTGCCAGCAGGCCCAGGGGGTTAGGTGGCTACACCTTC	CASRPRGLGGYTF	NA	TRBD1	TRBV6-5	TRBJ1-2
TGCAGCGTTGGGCGAGGTGACTTCGGCCTACAAGAGACCCAGTACTTC	CSVGRGDFGLQETQYF	NA	NA	TRBV29-1	TRBJ2-5
TGTGCCAGCAGCCAAGACAGCTCTGGGGCCAACGTCCTGACTTTC	CASSQDSSGANVLTF	NA	NA	TRBV4-2	TRBJ2-6
TGTGCCAGTAGTATAGGCGGCTCCTCCGAGCAGTACTTC	CASSIGGSSEQYF	few	NA	TRBV19	TRBJ2-7
TGTGCCAGCAGTACACAGACTAACTATGGCTACACCTTC	CASSTQTNYGYTF	NA	NA	TRBV2	TRBJ1-2
TGTGCCAGCAGTCCGATGGACAGGATCGATTCACCCCTCCACTTT	CASSPMDRIDSPLHF	NA	TRBD1	TRBV28	TRBJ1-6
TGCGCCAGCAGCTTTCCTAGCGGTACCACCGGGGAGCTGTTTTTT	CASSFPSGTTGELFF	NA	TRBD2	TRBV5-1	TRBJ2-2